The 24 T cell receptor beta chains below all came from one sample that was sequenced in a study of siplizumab effects on memory and regulatory T cells. This table comes from immunoSEQ multiplex PCR, and its TCRdb copy is limited to in-frame clones, with some not included. Of 110,000 or so clones listed, roughly 93% are singletons. The sample was non-Treg CD4+ T cells sorted from blood. The receptors come from a human donor in good health.

V gene TRBV18 combines with J gene TRBJ1-6, with 7 nucleotides matching TRBD1. This CDR3 is 14 amino acids long. CDR1 is KGHSH, CDR2 LQKENI, per germline. V trimming: 2 bases; J trimming: 10 bases; junction bases outside the gene matches: 5. This CDR3 reads CASSPNRGGSPLHF. CDR3 coding DNA: TGTGCCAGCTCACCAAACAGGGGCGGATCACCCCTCCACTTT. The full variable domain, in which reference TRBV18 and TRBJ1-6 provide the parts outside the CDR3, is NAGVMQNPRHLVRRRGQEARLRCSPMKGHSHVYWYRQLPEEGLKFMVYLQKENIIDESGMPKERFSAEFPKEGPSILRIQQVVRGDSAAYFCASSPNRGGSPLHFGNGTRLTVT.

The DNA of the CDR3 is TGTGCCAGCAGTGAAACGGCTTCTACCCGGGAGCTGTTTTTT. Translating gives CASSETASTRELFF. The chain uses TRBV2 and TRBJ2-2, with D hard to call. The germline V gene has CDR1 SNHLY and CDR2 FYNNEI. This CDR3 is 14 amino acids long. Trimming pared 2 bases from V and 9 bases from J, leaving 13 bases between.

This clone appeared a few times. J is TRBJ2-5 and V is TRBV6-6; 14 bases fit TRBD2. There are 16 residues in the CDR3. CDR1 and CDR2 from the germline V gene are MNHNY and SVGAGI (reference sequence). With 4 bases clipped from V and 5 bases from J, the junction kept 6 bases outside the gene matches. The CDR3 spells CASSFSTSGGGETQYF. The CDR3 DNA follows: TGTGCCAGCAGTTTTTCGACTAGCGGGGGGGGCGAGACCCAGTACTTC.

Note on this clone: Other DNA sequences from this sample encode an identical CDR3 as well. This rearrangement joins TRBV20-1 to TRBJ2-7; D ambiguous. CDR1 is DFQATT and CDR2 is SNEGSKA in the germline V gene (reference sequence). V shed 3 bases and J shed 0 bases, with 3 bases lying between them. This CDR3 has 11 amino acids. The CDR3 nucleotides are TGCAGTGCTAGCCCCTCCTACGAGCAGTACTTC. It encodes CSASPSYEQYF.

J is TRBJ1-1 and V is TRBV6-5, with 7 bases matching TRBD1. The germline V gene has CDR1 MNHEY and CDR2 SVGAGI. The V segment lost 5 bases and the J segment 4 bases; nucleotides outside the gene matches: 10. The CDR3 contains 15 residues. The CDR3 DNA sequence: TGTGCCAGCAGTAGAAACAGGGGAGAGGGCACTGAAGCTTTCTTT. It codes for CASSRNRGEGTEAFF.

The chain employs TRBV7-2 and TRBJ1-2; no clear D gene. Germline loops: CDR1 SGHTA, CDR2 FQGNSA. This CDR3 spans 14 amino acids. V was pared by 5 bases and J by 4 bases, with 14 bases between. CDR3 DNA sequence: TGTGCCAGCAGCCTCCAGGAGGGATCCTATGGCTACACCTTC. It specifies CASSLQEGSYGYTF.

The genes are TRBV2 and TRBJ2-2; a weak D match, TRBD1 (6 bases). Between the trimmed V and J ends, which lost 4 bases and 6 bases, there was a span of 9 bases. CDR1 is SNHLY, CDR2 FYNNEI, per germline. This CDR3 comprises 13 residues. CDR3 sequence: CASSGRGSGELFF. As DNA, the CDR3 is TGTGCCAGCAGTGGCAGGGGTTCCGGGGAGCTGTTTTTT.

The chain joins TRBV7-8 to TRBJ1-1; D gene uncertain. Germline lookup yields CDR1 SGHVS and CDR2 FQNEAQ. The length of the CDR3 is 13 residues. V shed 1 base and J shed 5 bases, with 8 bases lying between them. CDR3 in amino acids: CASSLESLTEAFF. As DNA, the CDR3 is TGTGCCAGCAGCTTAGAGTCCTTGACTGAAGCTTTCTTT.

The chain has TRBV18 and TRBJ1-1; D unclear. The V gene lost 3 bases and the J gene lost 6 bases, with 11 bases spanning the gap. The CDR3 extends over 13 amino acids. Germline CDR1 and CDR2: KGHSH and LQKENI. The CDR3 DNA sequence: TGTGCCAGCTCACCCGGGTTTCAGTCTGAAGCTTTCTTT. Protein product: CASSPGFQSEAFF.

The chain uses TRBV7-9 and TRBJ1-6; 7 bases are a match to TRBD1. The germline gives CDR1 SEHNR, CDR2 FQNEAQ (reference sequence). The V and J ends lost 6 bases and 7 bases, in that order; junction bases with no gene match: 6. This CDR3 contains 14 residues. Here the CDR3 DNA reads TGTGCCAGCAGTTATGACAGGGTAAATTCACCCCTCCACTTT. It yields the protein CASSYDRVNSPLHF.

This clone was recorded once. Written as DNA, the CDR3 is TGCGCCAGCAGCACCAACGGACAGGGCGACTATGGCTACACCTTC. Its translation: CASSTNGQGDYGYTF. The chain links TRBV5-1 to TRBJ1-2; 8 nucleotides match TRBD1. Unmatched junction bases numbered 8, after V lost 4 bases and J lost 3 bases. The CDR3 totals 15 residues. The V gene's germline CDR1 is SGHRS and CDR2 YFSETQ.

The chain combines TRBV9 with TRBJ2-7; TRBD2 is a possible D gene (6 bases). Trimming shortened V by 4 bases and J by 0 bases, and 17 bases separated the two germline ends. CDR1 is SGDLS and CDR2 is YYNGEE in the germline V gene. CDR3 size: 16 residues. This CDR3 reads CASSPAGRLSSYEQYF. In DNA, the CDR3 is TGTGCCAGCAGCCCGGCGGGGCGGCTGAGCTCCTACGAGCAGTACTTC.

The chain recombines TRBV9 with TRBJ2-2; no firm D call. The CDR3 sequence is 12 residues long. V was cut by 4 bases and J by 5 bases, with 6 bases left in between. CDR1 and CDR2 (germline): SGDLS, YYNGEE. The CDR3 sequence: CASSSQTGELFF. The CDR3 coding sequence is TGTGCCAGCAGCTCACAAACCGGGGAGCTGTTTTTT. Full variable domain (rest looked up from reference TRBV9 and TRBJ2-2): DSGVTQTPKHLITATGQRVTLRCSPRSGDLSVYWYQQSLDQGLQFLIQYYNGEERAKGNILERFSAQQFPDLHSELNLSSLELGDSALYFCASSSQTGELFFGEGSRLTVL.

V is TRBV27 and J is TRBJ2-1, with 9 bases aligning to TRBD2. J gave up 9 bases and V 5 bases, and 17 bases lay outside the gene matches. CDR3 length: 17 amino acids. Looked up from germline, CDR1 is MNHEY and CDR2 is SMNVEV (reference sequence). The CDR3 protein is CASSPYLVAGAPGEQFF. CDR3 sequence (DNA): TGTGCCAGCAGTCCGTACTTGGTAGCGGGGGCCCCGGGTGAGCAGTTCTTC.

In its sample, this clone was seen once. This rearrangement joins TRBV2 to TRBJ1-4, with TRBD1 identical over 10 bases. Trimming took 3 bases from V and 7 from J; bases not matched to a gene: 2. The CDR3 is 14 residues long. CDR1 is SNHLY, CDR2 FYNNEI, per germline. The CDR3: CASSDGTGVEKLFF. The DNA for the CDR3 is TGTGCCAGCAGTGACGGGACAGGGGTTGAAAAACTGTTTTTT.

V and J are TRBV5-4 and TRBJ1-1, with D hard to call. Trimming took off 4 bases at V and 7 bases at J, with 8 bases between the two ends. The CDR3 runs to 11 residues. CDR1 SGHNT and CDR2 YYREEE come from the germline V gene (reference sequence). The CDR3 sequence is CASSVSDEAFF. For the CDR3, the DNA is TGTGCCAGCAGCGTATCAGATGAAGCTTTCTTT.

Regarding this clone: Additional DNA sequences in this sample encode the identical CDR3. V is TRBV28 and J is TRBJ1-6; D remains ambiguous. CDR3 length: 16 amino acids. The germline V and J ends were trimmed by 8 bases and 0 bases, with 14 bases remaining between them. CDR1 is MDHEN, CDR2 SYDVKM, per germline. The chain's CDR3 is CASRGQVSSYNSPLHF. In DNA form, the CDR3 reads TGTGCCAGCCGCGGCCAGGTTAGCTCCTATAATTCACCCCTCCACTTT. The entire variable domain, with the rest obtained from reference TRBV28 and TRBJ1-6, is as follows: DVKVTQSSRYLVKRTGEKVFLECVQDMDHENMFWYRQDPGLGLRLIYFSYDVKMKEKGDIPEGYSVSREKKERFSLILESASTNQTSMYLCASRGQVSSYNSPLHFGNGTRLTVT.

The chain recombines TRBV18 with TRBJ1-1; 7 bases line up with TRBD1. Germline V CDR1 and CDR2: KGHSH, LQKENI. The J segment lost 1 base and the V segment lost 3 bases, leaving 5 bases of the junction unmatched. The CDR3 is 15 residues long. CDR3 nucleotides: TGTGCCAGCTCACCGGGCGGGACAGAGAACACTGAAGCTTTCTTT. Its translation is CASSPGGTENTEAFF.

The chain employs TRBV28 and TRBJ2-7; 7 bases fit TRBD2. This CDR3 is 13 amino acids long. Germline V gene lookup returns CDR1 MDHEN and CDR2 SYDVKM. Germline trimming cut 6 bases from V and 2 bases from J; bases unmatched to any gene: 4. CDR3 sequence reads: CASRWGGAYEQYF. The CDR3 DNA reads as TGTGCCAGCAGATGGGGAGGGGCCTACGAGCAGTACTTC.

V usage is TRBV2 and J usage is TRBJ2-7; D is possibly TRBD1 (6 bases). The CDR3 length is 13 residues. V gave up 6 bases and J gave up 1 base, with 10 bases separating them. Germline-derived CDR1 and CDR2 are SNHLY and FYNNEI. DNA for the CDR3: TGTGCCAGCAGCCTGACAGGTTCCTACGAGCAGTACTTC. Amino acids: CASSLTGSYEQYF. The whole variable domain, remainder taken from reference TRBV2 and TRBJ2-7, is EPEVTQTPSHQVTQMGQEVILRCVPISNHLYFYWYRQILGQKVEFLVSFYNNEISEKSEIFDDQFSVERPDGSNFTLKIRSTKLEDSAMYFCASSLTGSYEQYFGPGTRLTVT.

The rearrangement joins TRBV2 to TRBJ2-2, with D maybe TRBD1 (5 bases). V lost 4 bases and J 6 bases, leaving 9 bases between the germline ends. Germline values: CDR1 SNHLY, CDR2 FYNNEI. The CDR3 is 13 residues long. The CDR3 DNA follows: TGTGCCAGCAGTGTTGTAGGGGCCGGGGAGCTGTTTTTT. This translates into CASSVVGAGELFF.

This chain uses TRBV27 with TRBJ2-7, with TRBD1 matching over 9 bases. Germline loops: CDR1 MNHEY, CDR2 SMNVEV (reference sequence). The CDR3 has 13 residues. V was pared by 8 bases and J by 6 bases, with 8 bases of the junction left unmatched. CDR3 coding DNA: TGTGCCAGCTCGGGACAGGGATATCGCGAGCAGTACTTC. It codes for CASSGQGYREQYF.

This clone has just one count. The chain recombines TRBV6-1 with TRBJ1-2; D may be TRBD1 (5 bases). The CDR3 runs to 15 residues. Germline CDR1 is MNHNS and CDR2 is SASEGT. V lost 2 bases to trimming and J lost 4 bases, with 14 bases between them. The CDR3 DNA reads TGTGCCAGCAGTGAATTCGCGGGGCGCGGCTATGGCTACACCTTC. It yields the protein CASSEFAGRGYGYTF.

The chain carries TRBV29-1 and TRBJ2-6; D gene unclear. The CDR3 runs to 15 residues. With 1 base removed from V and 0 bases from J, the gap between germline ends came to 7 bases. CDR1 and CDR2 (germline): SQVTM, ANQGSEA. In DNA, the CDR3 is TGCAGCGTTGAAGGTCCTGCCTCTGGGGCCAACGTCCTGACTTTC. This sequence encodes CSVEGPASGANVLTF.